This TCR beta chain was obtained from a study of tumor and adjacent non-tumor tissue in lung cancer. Study-level information: Aged about 31 to 76 years, patients included 10 men and roughly 5 women with stage I to III disease.

TCRbeta libraries were built with three rounds of nested PCR, modified from ARM-PCR. TCRdb passed the multiplex PCR reads through MiXCR, listing each CDR3 protein once. The sample carries about 85,000 distinct CDR3 sequences, more than 60% recorded once. The CDR3 covers 14 residues. V was clipped by 1 base and J by 7 bases, with 16 bases between them. Per germline, CDR1 SQVTM and CDR2 ANQGSEA. Study-level findings and limits: Significantly higher TCR diversity was found in tumor than normal lung. Tumor repertoires had a smaller top 100 clone share than normal lung.

This sample's RNA came from whole unsorted tissue. Note on this clonotype: Its matching antigen is unknown.

Material: lung tumor tissue. This receptor was obtained from a man in his 70s with non-small cell lung cancer. This chain joins TRBV29-1 and TRBJ1-2, with D perhaps TRBD1 (5 bases). As DNA, the CDR3 is TGCAGCGTTGAAGTGCTGGGGGAAGACTGTGGCTACACCTTC. Amino acids: CSVEVLGEDCGYTF.